This T cell receptor (beta chain) was documented in a study of shared clonotypes between healthy human individuals. Generated by immunoSEQ multiplex PCR, the TCRdb table keeps only in-frame clones and is missing some. The sample yields roughly 2.5 million clones, approximately 92% seen once. CDR1 is GTSNPN, CDR2 SVGIG, per germline (reference sequence). The CDR3 totals 15 residues. V was clipped by 0 bases and J by 2 bases, with 13 bases between them. V gene TRBV30 combines with J gene TRBJ1-2; D is unclear. The specimen was naive CD4+ T cells sorted from blood. This sample's subset: CD45RA+ positively selected. The receptor comes from a man between 18 and 35 years old in good health. The CDR3 protein is CAWSVLGGGNYGYTF. CDR3 DNA: TGTGCCTGGAGTGTACTGGGAGGCGGCAACTATGGCTACACCTTC.